This entry is about one TCR beta chain. The specificity of this receptor is unknown. Base qualities were left out, and no much larger clone turns up one base away. These data belong to a study of blood T cells in healthy people across ages (dated by TCRdb to the mid-2010s). At the level of the whole study: Template switching captured roughly one uniquely barcoded TCR beta cDNA molecule per two T cells in model experiments. For two donors (one aged 18 to 30 and one aged 80 or older), the study analyzed two additional independent replicas of 1 million unique cDNA reads from the same blood draw. Using deep sequencing normalized with unique cDNA molecular identifiers, the study measured how TCR beta repertoire diversity changes with age. To avoid experimental bias, donors of different ages were distributed randomly across sequencing lanes. Four age groups were formed from the donors: young (average approximately 15 years), middle-aged (approximately 40), aged (under 70) and long-lived (about 80). On the study overall, not on this receptor specifically: As age increased, observed TCR beta diversity per million T cells dropped in a roughly linear way, and a significant reduction was already evident by age 40. The percentage of naive T cells measured by flow cytometry correlated strongly with observed TCR beta diversity. Conclusive comparison of naive and antigen-experienced compartments was prevented by the profiling of bulk unsorted PBMCs. Compared with the aged group, the long-lived group had more naive CD4+ T cells, fewer expanded clones and increased TCR diversity, suggesting age selection. Because donor CMV infection status was unknown, age-related changes in expanded clonotypes were potentially confounded. Estimates of total diversity from one million sequenced T cells were regarded as lower bounds and underestimates.

The method was 5' RACE. Sequencing took place on an Illumina HiSeq 2500. A second 7 to 11 cycle PCR used a sample-barcoded 5' primer and a J-beta primer mix. A unique molecular identifier was introduced onto each TCR beta cDNA molecule by a template-switch 5' adaptor carrying 12 random nucleotides. At least 3 million CDR3-containing paired-end reads were obtained from each sample. The Mint cDNA synthesis kit, primed by a TRBC-specific oligonucleotide, was used to synthesize first-strand cDNA from all RNA. Following uracil-DNA glycosylase treatment, all cDNA underwent a first 18-cycle PCR with the universal primers M1SS and BC2_uni_R. As for how the authors treated the data: For normalization, 1 million high-quality reads, each with a distinct molecular identifier, were randomly selected from each sample. Reads sharing molecular identifiers were discarded rather than binned into consensus sequences. MiTCR, set to a Q25 quality threshold and the strictest error-elimination algorithm, was used for CDR3 identification, clonotype clustering and error correction. A nonparametric unseen species model with Euler transformation was used to estimate lower-bound total TCR beta diversity. Through fastp at Q25 and MiXCR, TCRdb rebuilt clones from the public reads, retaining in-frame beta chains. Every CDR3 protein is listed once, alongside the most common genes and DNA of its rows. These V and J calls originate from TCRdb's pipeline instead of the authors' own analysis. The table for this sample lists just under 750,000 distinct CDR3 sequences; approximately 22% of them were counted only once. 22% of the sample is taken by the ten largest.

V loses 6 bases at its end and J loses 10 bases; junction bases beyond the gene matches: 8. The CDR3 contains 13 residues, cysteine and phenylalanine counted. The sequence is cut down to CDR3 DNA, 39 bases in frame from base 1. Donors were a few dozen systemically healthy Caucasian individuals from Russia aged roughly 6 to 100 years. Each donor gave ten milliliters of peripheral blood, collected into EDTA-treated Vacutainer tubes. Ficoll-Paque density-gradient centrifugation was used to isolate PBMCs, with at least 6 million obtained per sample. Total RNA, at least 6 micrograms per sample, was extracted from PBMCs with Trizol reagent. For every donor, flow cytometry on a PBMC aliquot measured the percentage of naive CD45RAhigh/CD27high T cells.

Here the chain combines TRBV12-3 or TRBV12-4 and TRBJ1-4; 7 central nucleotides agree with TRBD1. Sequencing used blood. This clonotype was sampled from a man aged 65 to 79 in good health. The CDR3 is CASSKGDSGKLFF. The DNA reads TGTGCCAGCAGCAAAGGGGACAGTGGAAAACTGTTTTTT.